Shown below are 4 T cell receptor beta chains from a single sample sequenced in a study of immune aging and cytomegalovirus after organ transplant. Indicated time point: five sample-tagged time points from pre-transplant (day -1) to day 368 post-transplant, pooled. These TCRs' antigens remain unknown. BD Rhapsody targeted mRNA and AbSeq chemistry was used for microwell cell capture and library preparation. Via MiXCR, TCRdb re-called the single-cell sequencing reads, giving one row per CDR3 protein. The sample has around 21,000 distinct CDR3 sequences; roughly a third are singletons. The sequencing used CMV peptide-activated CD4+ and CD8+ T cells sorted from blood, collected at five time points, pooled. The subset is: sorted CD8+CD137+ and CD4+CD154+ T cells after 12 to 13 h CMV IE-1 peptide stimulation. The receptor source for this set is a female donor who had a heart transplant and CMV viremia.

The chain joins TRBV24-1 to TRBJ2-5; TRBD1 is a possible D gene (5 bases). The CDR3 contains 13 residues. V gave up 5 bases and J gave up 5 bases, with 11 bases separating them. Germline loops: CDR1 KGHDR, CDR2 SFDVKD. The CDR3 protein is CATSVSGSETQYF. For the CDR3, the DNA is TGTGCCACCAGTGTTTCAGGGTCGGAGACCCAGTACTTC.

This chain joins TRBV10-3 and TRBJ2-3; possibly TRBD2 for D (6 bases). CDR3 size: 14 residues. The V end was cut by 10 bases, the J end by 4 bases, with 18 bases between. Per germline, CDR1 ENHRY and CDR2 SYGVKD. The CDR3 coding sequence is TGTGCCACCGGGCCTAGCGAGGGGTCAGATACGCAGTATTTT. This gives the protein CATGPSEGSDTQYF.

This clonotype was observed a few times. The gene calls are TRBV20-1 and TRBJ1-6; weak D call: TRBD1 (5 bases). This CDR3 is 16 amino acids long. Trimming left V 5 bases short and J 9 bases short, with 23 bases between. Germline-derived CDR1 and CDR2 are DFQATT and SNEGSKA (reference sequence). CDR3 sequence (DNA): TGCAGTGCTGGACCAACGACCGGGGGAGTAGGTTCACCCCTCCACTTT. This encodes CSAGPTTGGVGSPLHF.

The CDR3 spells CASRLPGQGDYGYTF. In DNA, the CDR3 is TGTGCCAGCAGGTTACCGGGACAGGGAGACTATGGCTACACCTTC. The chain is built from TRBV6-1 and TRBJ1-2; 9 bases are shared with TRBD1. V was clipped by 6 bases and J by 3 bases; unmatched bases: 8. Germline loops: CDR1 MNHNS, CDR2 SASEGT. The CDR3 spans 15 residues.